This entry is about one T cell receptor (beta chain). These data come from a study of blood T cell repertoires in COVID-19. The germline CDR1 and CDR2 sequences are MNHEY and SMNVEV (reference sequence). V was pared by 6 bases and J by 1 base, with 8 bases of the junction left unmatched. This CDR3 is built from 16 residues. Measured with immunoSEQ multiplex PCR; TCRdb has only the in-frame clones, and not every one. The sample has around 230,000 clones, 88% seen once. This sequence joins TRBV27 and TRBJ2-3; the match to TRBD2 covers 9 bases. The material sequenced was PBMCs or T cells enriched from blood (not recorded which). The sequence came from a woman aged 25 to 45 who had recovered from COVID-19. CDR3 DNA sequence: TGTGCCAGCAGCCTTTTCGCGGGGGGGCGCACAGATACGCAGTATTTT. Amino acid sequence: CASSLFAGGRTDTQYF.